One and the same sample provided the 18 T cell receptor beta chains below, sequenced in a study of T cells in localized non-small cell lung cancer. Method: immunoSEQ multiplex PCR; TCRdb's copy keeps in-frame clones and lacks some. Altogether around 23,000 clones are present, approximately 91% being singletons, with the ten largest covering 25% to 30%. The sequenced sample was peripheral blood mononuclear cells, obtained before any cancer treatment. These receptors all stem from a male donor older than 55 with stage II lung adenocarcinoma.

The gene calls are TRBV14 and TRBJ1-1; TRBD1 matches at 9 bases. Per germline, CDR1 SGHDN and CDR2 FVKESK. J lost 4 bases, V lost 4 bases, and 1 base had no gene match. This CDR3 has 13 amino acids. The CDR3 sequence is CASSLTGGTEAFF. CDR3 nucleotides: TGTGCCAGCAGCCTGACAGGGGGCACTGAAGCTTTCTTT.

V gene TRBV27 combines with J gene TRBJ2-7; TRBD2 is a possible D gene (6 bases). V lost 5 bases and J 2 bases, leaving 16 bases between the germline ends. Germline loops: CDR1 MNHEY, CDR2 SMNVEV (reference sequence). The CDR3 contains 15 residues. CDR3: CASSSSSAAPYEQYF. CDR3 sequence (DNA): TGTGCCAGCAGTAGCTCTAGCGCGGCCCCCTACGAGCAGTACTTC.

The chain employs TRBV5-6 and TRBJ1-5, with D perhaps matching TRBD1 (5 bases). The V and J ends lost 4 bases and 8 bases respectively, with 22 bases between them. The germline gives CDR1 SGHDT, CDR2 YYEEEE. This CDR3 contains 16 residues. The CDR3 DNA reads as TGTGCCAGCAGCCACTTGACGGGACGGGGAATAGAGCCCCAGCATTTT. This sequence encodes CASSHLTGRGIEPQHF.

CDR3 nucleotide sequence: TGCGCCAGCAGCCAAGAGGGAACACGAAATCAGCCCCAGCATTTT. Translation: CASSQEGTRNQPQHF. The J gene is TRBJ1-5, the V gene TRBV4-1, with unresolved D. Germline V CDR1 and CDR2: MGHRA, YSYEKL. This CDR3 spans 15 amino acids. Trimming took 0 bases from V and 4 from J, leaving 10 bases between them.

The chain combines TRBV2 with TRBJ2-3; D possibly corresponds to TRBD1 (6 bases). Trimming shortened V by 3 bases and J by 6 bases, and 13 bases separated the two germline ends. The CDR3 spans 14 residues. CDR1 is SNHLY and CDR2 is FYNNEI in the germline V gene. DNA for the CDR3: TGTGCCAGCAGTGAGAACAGGGCTGGCGATACGCAGTATTTT. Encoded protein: CASSENRAGDTQYF.

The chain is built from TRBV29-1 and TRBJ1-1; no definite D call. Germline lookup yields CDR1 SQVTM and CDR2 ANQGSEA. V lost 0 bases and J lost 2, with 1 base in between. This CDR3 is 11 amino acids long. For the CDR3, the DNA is TGCAGCGTTGAAGATAACACTGAAGCTTTCTTT. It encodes CSVEDNTEAFF.

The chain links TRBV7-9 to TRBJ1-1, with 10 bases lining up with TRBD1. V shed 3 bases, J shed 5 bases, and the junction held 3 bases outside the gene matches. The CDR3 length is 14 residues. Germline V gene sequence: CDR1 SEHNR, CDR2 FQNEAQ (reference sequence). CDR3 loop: CASSFGTGETEAFF. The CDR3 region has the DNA TGTGCCAGCAGCTTTGGGACAGGGGAAACTGAAGCTTTCTTT.

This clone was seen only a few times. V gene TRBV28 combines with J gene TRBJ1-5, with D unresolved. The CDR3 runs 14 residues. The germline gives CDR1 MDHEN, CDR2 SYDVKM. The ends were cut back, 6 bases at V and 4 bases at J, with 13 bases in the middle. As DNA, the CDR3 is TGTGCCAGCAGCGATGGTGGGCCTAATCAGCCCCAGCATTTT. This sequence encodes CASSDGGPNQPQHF.

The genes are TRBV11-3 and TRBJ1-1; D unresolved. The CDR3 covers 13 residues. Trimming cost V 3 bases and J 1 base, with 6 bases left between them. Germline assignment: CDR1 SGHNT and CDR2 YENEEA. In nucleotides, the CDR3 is TGTGCCAGCAGCTTTGCTAGGAACACTGAAGCTTTCTTT. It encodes CASSFARNTEAFF.

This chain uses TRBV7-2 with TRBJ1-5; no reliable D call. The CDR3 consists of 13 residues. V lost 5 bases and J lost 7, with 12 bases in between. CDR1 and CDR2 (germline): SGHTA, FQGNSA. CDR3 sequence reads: CASSRTREQPQHF. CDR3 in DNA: TGTGCCAGCAGCCGGACCCGCGAACAGCCCCAGCATTTT.

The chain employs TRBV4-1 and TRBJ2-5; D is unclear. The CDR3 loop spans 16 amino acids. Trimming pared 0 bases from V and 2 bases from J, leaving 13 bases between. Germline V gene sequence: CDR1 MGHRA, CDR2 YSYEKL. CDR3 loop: CASSQDRMATQETQYF. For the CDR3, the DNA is TGCGCCAGCAGCCAAGATCGAATGGCTACTCAAGAGACCCAGTACTTC.

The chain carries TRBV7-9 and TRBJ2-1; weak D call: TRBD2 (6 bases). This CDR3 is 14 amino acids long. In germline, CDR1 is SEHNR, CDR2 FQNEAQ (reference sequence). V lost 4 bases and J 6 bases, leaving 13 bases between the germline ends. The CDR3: CASSSPPSVNEQFF. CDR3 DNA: TGTGCCAGCAGCTCACCCCCTAGCGTCAATGAGCAGTTCTTC.

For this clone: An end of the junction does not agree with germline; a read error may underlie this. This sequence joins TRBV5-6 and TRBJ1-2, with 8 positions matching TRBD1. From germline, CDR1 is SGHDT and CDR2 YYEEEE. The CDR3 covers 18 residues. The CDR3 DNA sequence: TGTACCAGCAGCTTGGGACCCCTATTGGACAGGGCAGGCTATGGCTACACCTTC. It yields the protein CTSSLGPLLDRAGYGYTF. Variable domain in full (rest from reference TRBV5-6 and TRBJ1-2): DAGVTQSPTHLIKTRGQQVTLRCSPKSGHDTVSWYQQALGQGPQFIFQYYEEEERQRGNFPDRFSGHQFPNYSSELNVNALLLGDSALYLCTSSLGPLLDRAGYGYTFGSGTRLTVV.

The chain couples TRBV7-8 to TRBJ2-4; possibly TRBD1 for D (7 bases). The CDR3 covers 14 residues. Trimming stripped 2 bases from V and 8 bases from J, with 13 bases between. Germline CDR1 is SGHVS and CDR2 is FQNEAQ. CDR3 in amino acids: CASSLRDREDIQYF. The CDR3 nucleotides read TGTGCCAGCAGCTTACGAGACAGGGAGGACATTCAGTACTTC.

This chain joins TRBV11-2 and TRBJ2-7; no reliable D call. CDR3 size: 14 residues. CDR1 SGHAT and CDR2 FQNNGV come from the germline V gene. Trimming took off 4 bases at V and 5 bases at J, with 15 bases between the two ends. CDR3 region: CASSSDRWFDEQYF. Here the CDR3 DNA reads TGTGCCAGCAGCTCAGACCGCTGGTTCGACGAGCAGTACTTC. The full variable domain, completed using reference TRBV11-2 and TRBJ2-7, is EAGVAQSPRYKIIEKRQSVAFWCNPISGHATLYWYQQILGQGPKLLIQFQNNGVVDDSQLPKDRFSAERLKGVDSTLKIQPAKLEDSAVYLCASSSDRWFDEQYFGPGTRLTVT.

The CDR3 nucleotides are TGTGCCAGCAGTTTAGACTCGGCAGGGTCCTACGAGCAGTACTTC. This encodes CASSLDSAGSYEQYF. This chain uses TRBV28 with TRBJ2-7, with D maybe TRBD1 (5 bases). The CDR3 has 15 amino acids. The V and J ends lost 2 bases and 1 base respectively, with 12 bases between them. In germline, CDR1 is MDHEN, CDR2 SYDVKM.

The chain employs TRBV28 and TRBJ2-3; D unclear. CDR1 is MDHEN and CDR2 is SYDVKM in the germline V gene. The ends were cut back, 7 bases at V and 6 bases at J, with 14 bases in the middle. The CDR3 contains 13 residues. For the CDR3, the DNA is TGTGCCAGCACCTCTTCAGTAGGGGATACGCAGTATTTT. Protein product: CASTSSVGDTQYF.

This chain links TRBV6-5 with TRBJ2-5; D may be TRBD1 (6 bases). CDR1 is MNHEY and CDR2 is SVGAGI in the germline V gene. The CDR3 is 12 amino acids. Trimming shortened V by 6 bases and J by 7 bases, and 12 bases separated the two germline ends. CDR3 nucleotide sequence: TGTGCCAGCAGAGCAGGGGAGTCGACCCAGTACTTC. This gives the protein CASRAGESTQYF.